This T cell receptor (beta chain) comes out of a study of blood T cell repertoires in COVID-19. Across the whole study: PBMCs, B-cell-depleted T cells, or T cells provided the cDNA or gDNA that made up the material.

The CDR3 sequence is 13 residues long. From germline, CDR1 is MDHEN and CDR2 SYDVKM. The V end was cut by 5 bases, the J end by 1 base, with 8 bases between. Original data processing: Reference gene primer amplification in the assay estimated nucleated cell counts. Using immunoSEQ multiplex PCR, the repertoire was profiled, and TCRdb retains in-frame clones only, with some absent. V, J and clone size are those of that table, while D and trimming were read from the DNA. The sample has roughly 100,000 clones, 78% seen once. The clonotype originates from a man between 60 and 75 years old with active or convalescent COVID-19. This sequence joins TRBV28 and TRBJ1-1; D uncertain. The source material was peripheral blood. CDR3 sequence (DNA): TGTGCCAGCAGTCCGTTGGCGAACACTGAAGCTTTCTTT. Protein sequence: CASSPLANTEAFF.